These 26 T cell receptor beta chains came from one sample sequenced in a study of T cells in Graves' hyperthyroidism and ophthalmopathy. Amplified regions were TCR beta CDR3 sequences from RNA transcripts. The primer set for the first-round RT-PCR of the TCR CDR3 was HTBI. TCRdb re-analysed the multiplex PCR reads in MiXCR, keeping a single row per CDR3 protein. The sample has about 290,000 distinct CDR3 sequences, around 13% seen once; the top ten hold roughly 7.9%. Sequencing input: blood. All receptors derive from a woman aged 40 to 55 with Graves' hyperthyroidism.

This clonotype occurred many times. The chain combines TRBV3-1 with TRBJ1-2, with no clear D. Trimming cost V 6 bases and J 8 bases, with 13 bases left between them. In germline, CDR1 is LGHDT, CDR2 YNNKEL (reference sequence). This CDR3 is built from 12 residues. CDR3 sequence: CASRFEGEGYTF. CDR3 nucleotides: TGTGCCAGCAGGTTCGAGGGTGAGGGCTACACCTTC.

The CDR3 here is CASTGATPRSSYEQFF. Written as DNA, the CDR3 is TGTGCCAGTACAGGGGCAACCCCGAGGAGCTCCTACGAGCAGTTCTTC. V gene TRBV19 combines with J gene TRBJ2-7; possibly TRBD1 for D (6 bases). The J call may be in error: the DNA end matches TRBJ2-1 better. The germline gives CDR1 LNHDA, CDR2 SQIVND (reference sequence). This CDR3 region has 16 residues.

This clonotype was counted only a few times. This chain connects TRBV20-1 to TRBJ2-7; 9 bases match TRBD2. The CDR3 is made up of 16 amino acids. Unmatched junction bases numbered 13, after V lost 5 bases and J lost 2 bases. From germline, CDR1 is DFQATT and CDR2 SNEGSKA (reference sequence). The CDR3 DNA is TGCAGTGCTGTAAGCCCGACTAGCGGCCAAACCTACGAGCAGTACTTC. Amino acid sequence: CSAVSPTSGQTYEQYF.

This clonotype was seen at least ten times. The CDR3 is CASSSPGQGTYEQYF. CDR3 coding DNA: TGTGCCAGCAGTTCACCAGGACAAGGGACCTACGAGCAGTACTTC. The J gene is TRBJ2-7, the V gene TRBV28; possible D gene TRBD1, 5 bases. The CDR3 consists of 15 residues. Germline assignment: CDR1 MDHEN and CDR2 SYDVKM. The ends were cut back, 4 bases at V and 2 bases at J, with 15 bases in the middle.

This clonotype was counted a few times. The V call is TRBV20-1, the J call TRBJ2-3; D ambiguous. The CDR3 totals 11 residues. Germline loops: CDR1 DFQATT, CDR2 SNEGSKA (reference sequence). Trimming cost V 3 bases and J 5 bases, with 6 bases left between them. In nucleotides, the CDR3 is TGCAGTGCTAGTGAGAAAGATACGCAGTATTTT. It is translated as CSASEKDTQYF.

This chain links TRBV12-3 or TRBV12-4 with TRBJ1-1, with 9 positions matching TRBD1. CDR3 size: 19 residues. V dropped 6 bases and J dropped 0; count of bases not matched to a gene: 17. Here the CDR3 reads CASSTPGTGQLHMNTEAFF. Written as DNA, the CDR3 is TGTGCCAGCAGCACCCCCGGGACAGGGCAACTCCATATGAACACTGAAGCTTTCTTT.

This clonotype was recorded at least ten times. The chain couples TRBV28 to TRBJ1-2; tentative D call: TRBD1 (6 bases). The length of the CDR3 is 16 residues. Germline V gives CDR1 MDHEN, CDR2 SYDVKM. V gave up 1 base and J gave up 5 bases, with 17 bases separating them. CDR3 nucleotides: TGTGCCAGCAGTTTATCGATCCTGACAGGCCGTTATGGCTACACCTTC. Encoded protein: CASSLSILTGRYGYTF.

Note on this clonotype: This may be a read error: a much more frequent sequence differs by one nucleotide. This chain connects TRBV20-1 to TRBJ2-1, with D perhaps TRBD1 or TRBD2 (5 bases each). The CDR3 consists of 14 residues. Germline assignment: CDR1 DFQATT and CDR2 SNEGSKA (reference sequence). The V and J ends lost 5 bases and 11 bases respectively, with 22 bases between them. CDR3 DNA: TGCAGTGCTGCTTACCTGGGACGGATTAATCAGCAGTTCTTC. It specifies CSAAYLGRINQQFF.

The table lists this clonotype with many counts. The chain has TRBV2 and TRBJ2-1; 9 bases fit TRBD1. Per the germline V gene, CDR1 is SNHLY and CDR2 is FYNNEI. Unmatched junction bases numbered 3, after V lost 1 base and J lost 8 bases. CDR3 size: 14 residues. The CDR3 DNA sequence: TGTGCCAGCAGTGAAGAGGGACAGGGCTATGAGCAGTTCTTC. It is translated as CASSEEGQGYEQFF.

The chain employs TRBV19 and TRBJ2-3; 7 bases map to TRBD2. There are 16 residues in the CDR3. Per the germline V gene, CDR1 is LNHDA and CDR2 is SQIVND (reference sequence). The junction had 8 bases not matched to a gene; V was cut back by 3 bases and J by 2 bases. The CDR3 is CASSIPGGFLTDTQYF. The CDR3 nucleotides read TGTGCCAGTAGTATCCCCGGGGGGTTTCTCACAGATACGCAGTATTTT.

This clonotype was counted at least ten times. V gene TRBV6-1 combines with J gene TRBJ2-3, with 10 bases lining up with TRBD2. Germline values: CDR1 MNHNS, CDR2 SASEGT. Germline trimming cut 6 bases from V and 7 bases from J; bases unmatched to any gene: 10. CDR3 length: 15 residues. The CDR3 DNA reads as TGTGCCAGCAGGACCCTCCTAGCGGGAGATAATACGCAGTATTTT. Protein: CASRTLLAGDNTQYF.

This clonotype came up many times. This chain joins TRBV5-1 and TRBJ2-7; no definite D call. This CDR3 is built from 14 residues. CDR1 SGHRS and CDR2 YFSETQ come from the germline V gene. Trimming took off 4 bases at V and 3 bases at J, with 14 bases between the two ends. CDR3 in amino acids: CASSPGPPHYEQYF. The CDR3 DNA is TGCGCCAGCAGCCCCGGGCCACCGCACTACGAGCAGTACTTC.

This clonotype was detected ten times or more. In nucleotides, the CDR3 is TGTGCCAGCAGTCCGAGCAGCACAGATACGCAGTATTTT. Translated, it gives CASSPSSTDTQYF. The chain is built from TRBV12-3 or TRBV12-4 and TRBJ2-3; D not certain. The CDR3 contains 13 residues. V lost 5 bases and J lost 0, with 6 bases in between.

This chain uses TRBV5-1 with TRBJ2-3; TRBD2 is a possible D gene (5 bases). The CDR3 has 16 amino acids. V lost 0 bases to trimming and J lost 0 bases, with 11 bases between them. Germline V gene data show CDR1 as SGHRS and CDR2 as YFSETQ. The CDR3 bases are TGCGCCAGCAGCTTGGGAAGAGGGATAAGCACAGATACGCAGTATTTT. This codes for CASSLGRGISTDTQYF.

This sequence joins TRBV15 and TRBJ2-3; tentative D call: TRBD2 (6 bases). Looked up from germline, CDR1 is LNHNV and CDR2 is YYDKDF (reference sequence). The V gene lost 1 base and the J gene lost 3 bases, with 20 bases spanning the gap. The CDR3 is 18 amino acids. CDR3 DNA: TGTGCCACCAGCAGAGCGGGGGTTGCGACAGAAAGGACAGATACGCAGTATTTT. Its translation: CATSRAGVATERTDTQYF. Full variable domain (remainder filled in from reference TRBV15 and TRBJ2-3): DAMVIQNPRYQVTQFGKPVTLSCSQTLNHNVMYWYQQKSSQAPKLLFHYYDKDFNNEADTPDNFQSRRPNTSFCFLDIRSPGLGDTAMYLCATSRAGVATERTDTQYFGPGTRLTVL.

Ten or more counts support this clonotype. This rearrangement joins TRBV3-1 to TRBJ1-2; D possibly corresponds to TRBD1 (5 bases). Germline V gives CDR1 LGHDT, CDR2 YNNKEL (reference sequence). There are 15 residues in the CDR3. Trimming removed 0 bases at V and 2 bases at J, with 10 bases between. The CDR3: CASSQDLRGNYGYTF. DNA for the CDR3: TGTGCCAGCAGCCAAGATCTTCGGGGGAACTATGGCTACACCTTC.

This clonotype has ten or more counts. This rearrangement joins TRBV20-1 to TRBJ2-7; 7 bases align to TRBD2. The junction had 5 bases not matched to a gene; V was cut back by 0 bases and J by 0 bases. The CDR3 covers 15 residues. CDR1 and CDR2 from the germline V gene are DFQATT and SNEGSKA (reference sequence). CDR3 in DNA: TGCAGTGCTAGAGATGCGCGGGGGAGCTCCTACGAGCAGTACTTC. Its protein is CSARDARGSSYEQYF.

The genes are TRBV7-3 and TRBJ1-5; tentatively, D is TRBD1 (5 bases). Germline V gives CDR1 SGHTA, CDR2 FQGTGA. The CDR3 is 13 amino acids. Deletions cut 2 bases from V and 7 bases from J, with 9 bases between. CDR3 residues: CASSLGASQPQHF. CDR3 nucleotides: TGTGCCAGCAGCTTAGGGGCTAGCCAGCCCCAGCATTTT.

This clonotype was found many times. The chain is built from TRBV28 and TRBJ1-1; TRBD1 aligns across 8 bases. Trimming took 6 bases from V and 3 from J; bases not matched to a gene: 9. Germline V gene sequence: CDR1 MDHEN, CDR2 SYDVKM. CDR3 length equals 15 residues. CDR3 DNA: TGTGCCAGCAGCCGACAGGGGAGACGAGACACTGAAGCTTTCTTT. Encoded protein: CASSRQGRRDTEAFF.

The table lists this clonotype with a few counts. The gene calls are TRBV5-1 and TRBJ2-2; D assignment may be TRBD1 or TRBD2 (5 bases each). Germline lookup yields CDR1 SGHRS and CDR2 YFSETQ. The V end was cut by 0 bases, the J end by 6 bases, with 12 bases between. The CDR3 contains 15 residues. The CDR3 coding sequence is TGCGCCAGCAGCTTGGCCGGATCGGGGCCCGGGGAGCTGTTTTTT. It codes for CASSLAGSGPGELFF.

This clonotype was detected many times. This chain links TRBV3-1 with TRBJ1-2; no firm D call. The CDR3 has 13 amino acids. The germline V gene encodes CDR1 LGHDT and CDR2 YNNKEL (reference sequence). V lost 0 bases to trimming and J lost 8 bases, with 10 bases between them. The CDR3 region is CASSQDGRGGYTF. CDR3 sequence (DNA): TGTGCCAGCAGCCAAGACGGTCGGGGAGGCTACACCTTC.

This clonotype showed up just a few times. This chain joins TRBV20-1 and TRBJ2-1; D call uncertain. From germline, CDR1 is DFQATT and CDR2 SNEGSKA (reference sequence). The CDR3 sequence is 10 residues long. The germline V and J ends were trimmed by 2 bases and 7 bases, with 3 bases remaining between them. The DNA of the CDR3 is TGCAGTGCTAGAAGGAATGAGCAGTTCTTC. It yields the protein CSARRNEQFF.

This clonotype was found a few times. Here the CDR3 reads CASSHSGNTIYF. Here the CDR3 DNA reads TGTGCCAGCAGCCATTCTGGAAACACCATATATTTT. This chain uses TRBV13 with TRBJ1-3; no definite D call. The CDR3 is made up of 12 amino acids. Germline-derived CDR1 and CDR2 are PRHDT and FYEKMQ (reference sequence). V was shortened by 5 bases and J by 1 base, with 3 bases between the two germline ends.

This clonotype was detected ten times or more. The gene calls are TRBV11-2 and TRBJ1-2; D is unclear. The length of the CDR3 is 15 residues. Trimming took 0 bases from V and 0 from J, leaving 8 bases between them. Germline V gene lookup returns CDR1 SGHAT and CDR2 FQNNGV. The CDR3 spells CASSLDARANYGYTF. The CDR3 bases are TGTGCCAGCAGCTTAGACGCCAGAGCTAACTATGGCTACACCTTC.

This clonotype was seen a handful of times. V gene TRBV20-1 combines with J gene TRBJ1-2; the D is unclear. Between the trimmed V and J ends, which lost 5 bases and 3 bases, there was a span of 13 bases. CDR3 size: 13 residues. Germline CDR1 DFQATT, CDR2 SNEGSKA (reference sequence). The CDR3 region has the DNA TGCAGTGCTGATAGACGGGAGGACTATGGCTACACCTTC. Its translation is CSADRREDYGYTF.

This clonotype was picked up many times. This chain links TRBV11-1 with TRBJ2-5; D gene uncertain. V shed 5 bases and J shed 5 bases, with 15 bases lying between them. The germline gives CDR1 SGHAT, CDR2 FQDESV (reference sequence). The length of the CDR3 is 14 residues. For the CDR3, the DNA is TGTGCCAGCAGCCAGAGGTTCCCTGGGGAGACCCAGTACTTC. As protein: CASSQRFPGETQYF.